These T cell receptor beta chains were read from a single sample in a study of identical twins. TCRdb re-called the 5' RACE reads through MiXCR, storing one row per CDR3 protein. Counted here are some 660,000 distinct CDR3 sequences, more than 6.5% occurring once; the ten biggest clones make up around 0.98%. The same specimen was also included in a second study, on yellow fever vaccine responses in identical twins.

Source material: PBMCs. The receptors originated from a woman aged 18-29 years in good health. Both conserved end residues are part of each CDR3. The D gene is left open where the match is weak. Clone size appears in some rows only: once, few, many, or a class for an expanded clone.

len,d_gene,v_gene,j_gene,abundance,CDR3aa,CDR3nt
15,TRBD2,TRBV6-5,TRBJ2-2,many,CASSYGAGDTGELFF,TGTGCCAGCAGTTACGGGGCGGGAGACACCGGGGAGCTGTTTTTT
13,.,TRBV3-1,TRBJ2-7,.,CASSYQGFGEQYF,TGTGCCAGCAGCTATCAGGGATTCGGCGAGCAGTACTTC
11,.,TRBV29-1,TRBJ2-5,.,CSVETRETQYF,TGCAGCGTTGAAACACGGGAGACCCAGTACTTC
13,.,TRBV3-1,TRBJ1-1,.,CASSQSGNTEAFF,TGTGCCAGCAGCCAATCAGGGAACACTGAAGCTTTCTTT
14,.,TRBV7-2,TRBJ2-5,few,CASSFRGPGETQYF,TGTGCCAGCAGCTTCAGGGGACCGGGAGAGACCCAGTACTTC
11,.,TRBV25-1,TRBJ2-7,.,CASSVPGEQYF,TGTGCCAGCAGTGTGCCGGGAGAGCAGTACTTC
19,.,TRBV15,TRBJ1-3,many,CATSARKISPGTSGNTIYF,TGTGCCACCAGCGCACGTAAAATCAGCCCCGGGACCTCTGGAAACACCATATATTTT
14,.,TRBV3-1,TRBJ2-1,few,CASSERVVFNEQFF,TGTGCCAGCAGCGAAAGGGTCGTTTTCAATGAGCAGTTCTTC
13,.,TRBV11-2,TRBJ2-2,.,CASRPRDTGELFF,TGTGCCAGCCGTCCCCGGGACACCGGGGAGCTGTTTTTT
14,TRBD1,TRBV3-1,TRBJ1-6,few,CASSQGTGVSPLHF,TGTGCCAGCAGCCAAGGGACAGGGGTCTCACCCCTCCACTTT
12,.,TRBV4-1,TRBJ2-3,few,CASSQDKHTQYF,TGCGCCAGCAGCCAAGATAAGCATACGCAGTATTTT
17,.,TRBV11-2,TRBJ2-1,.,CASSFYPPGTYNNEQFF,TGTGCCAGCAGCTTTTACCCCCCGGGGACATATAACAATGAGCAGTTCTTC
15,.,TRBV20-1,TRBJ2-1,.,CSGEVEGTSYNEQFF,TGCAGTGGCGAAGTTGAGGGGACCTCCTACAATGAGCAGTTCTTC
17,TRBD1,TRBV15,TRBJ2-7,.,CATSRYLRTGGSGEQYF,TGTGCCACCAGCAGATATCTAAGGACAGGGGGTTCGGGGGAGCAGTACTTC
15,.,TRBV9,TRBJ1-2,few,CASSEPPGVDYGYTF,TGTGCCAGCAGTGAGCCCCCAGGGGTGGACTATGGCTACACCTTC
15,.,TRBV9,TRBJ2-5,few,CASSVAGAGQETQYF,TGTGCCAGCAGCGTAGCGGGGGCCGGCCAAGAGACCCAGTACTTC
15,TRBD2,TRBV6-1,TRBJ2-5,few,CASSAGTSYPMSQYF,TGTGCCAGCAGTGCCGGGACTAGTTATCCGATGTCCCAGTACTTC
13,TRBD2,TRBV10-3,TRBJ2-1,.,CAIMLAAEGEQFF,TGTGCCATCATGCTAGCGGCAGAGGGTGAGCAGTTCTTC
15,.,TRBV7-9,TRBJ1-4,.,CASSRQGWANEKLFF,TGTGCCAGCAGCAGGCAGGGTTGGGCTAATGAAAAACTGTTTTTT
16,TRBD1,TRBV12-3/TRBV12-4,TRBJ1-5,few,CASSLRGGQVNQPQHF,TGTGCCAGCAGTTTAAGGGGGGGACAGGTCAATCAGCCCCAGCATTTT
17,TRBD2,TRBV12-3/TRBV12-4,TRBJ2-3,many,CASSSGRLAGSHDTQYF,TGTGCCAGCAGTTCGGGCCGACTAGCGGGAAGCCACGATACGCAGTATTTT
16,.,TRBV27,TRBJ2-5,.,CASSSANRARRETQYF,TGTGCCAGCAGTTCCGCAAACAGGGCTAGACGGGAGACCCAGTACTTC
13,.,TRBV4-3,TRBJ2-5,few,CASSQGYQETQYF,TGCGCCAGCAGCCAAGGGTACCAAGAGACCCAGTACTTC
14,.,TRBV10-3,TRBJ1-4,.,CAISEAILTEKLFF,TGTGCCATCAGTGAAGCGATCCTTACGGAAAAACTGTTTTTT
17,.,TRBV5-6,TRBJ2-1,.,CASSGGGRLDSYNEQFF,TGTGCCAGCAGCGGGGGGGGCAGACTGGATTCCTACAATGAGCAGTTCTTC
13,.,TRBV10-1,TRBJ2-2,.,CASSGVFHGELFF,TGCGCCAGCAGTGGTGTATTTCACGGGGAGCTGTTTTTT
12,.,TRBV6-2/TRBV6-3,TRBJ2-1,.,CASLAHDNEQFF,TGTGCCAGCCTTGCCCACGACAATGAGCAGTTCTTC
17,TRBD2,TRBV2,TRBJ2-2,.,CASTARLAGKGAGELFF,TGTGCCAGCACCGCACGACTAGCGGGAAAGGGGGCCGGGGAGCTGTTTTTT
15,.,TRBV5-1,TRBJ2-3,many,CASSLEGPSTDTQYF,TGCGCCAGCAGCTTGGAAGGGCCTAGCACAGATACGCAGTATTTT
14,TRBD2,TRBV7-9,TRBJ2-7,.,CASSLAVGRSEQYF,TGTGCCAGCAGCTTAGCGGTCGGGAGGTCCGAGCAGTACTTC
15,.,TRBV7-2,TRBJ2-7,many,CASSTVPTSSYEQYF,TGTGCCAGCAGCACGGTCCCGACAAGCTCCTACGAGCAGTACTTC
13,.,TRBV7-8,TRBJ2-5,many,CASSPPPKETQYF,TGTGCCAGCTCCCCCCCCCCAAAAGAGACCCAGTACTTC
16,.,TRBV14,TRBJ2-1,few,CASSLGPRTDGNEQFF,TGTGCCAGCAGTTTGGGTCCCCGAACTGACGGGAATGAGCAGTTCTTC
12,.,TRBV20-1,TRBJ1-1,.,CSARRGAGEAFF,TGCAGTGCTAGAAGAGGGGCCGGGGAAGCTTTCTTT
16,.,TRBV11-2,TRBJ1-6,.,CASSVRGGMSNSPLHF,TGTGCCAGCAGCGTTAGAGGGGGGATGAGTAATTCACCCCTCCACTTT
14,.,TRBV9,TRBJ2-5,few,CASSVTDRRETQYF,TGTGCCAGCAGCGTGACAGACAGGAGAGAGACCCAGTACTTC
15,TRBD1,TRBV20-1,TRBJ2-7,few,CSAFSPGQGVDEQYF,TGCAGTGCATTTTCCCCGGGACAGGGGGTCGACGAGCAGTACTTC
16,TRBD1,TRBV5-5,TRBJ2-6,few,CASSGTASSGANVLTF,TGTGCCAGCAGCGGGACAGCCAGCTCTGGGGCCAACGTCCTGACTTTC
16,TRBD2,TRBV3-1,TRBJ2-2,few,CASTLLAGGATGELFF,TGTGCCAGCACGCTACTAGCGGGAGGAGCCACCGGGGAGCTGTTTTTT
15,.,TRBV2,TRBJ2-3,few,CASSEFRGQADTQYF,TGTGCCAGCAGTGAATTCCGGGGGCAAGCAGATACGCAGTATTTT